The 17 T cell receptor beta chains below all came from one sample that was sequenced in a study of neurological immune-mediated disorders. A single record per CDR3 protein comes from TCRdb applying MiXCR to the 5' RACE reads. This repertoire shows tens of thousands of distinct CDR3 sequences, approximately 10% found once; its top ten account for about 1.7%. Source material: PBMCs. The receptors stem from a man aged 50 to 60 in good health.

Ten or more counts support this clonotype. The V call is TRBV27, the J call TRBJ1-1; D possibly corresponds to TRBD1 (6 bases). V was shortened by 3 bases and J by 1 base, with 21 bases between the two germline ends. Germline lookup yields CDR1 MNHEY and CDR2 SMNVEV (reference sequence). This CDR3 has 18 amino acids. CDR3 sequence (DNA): TGTGCCAGCAGTTTCCCTGGGGATGGGGGCGAGTGGAACACTGAAGCTTTCTTT. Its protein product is CASSFPGDGGEWNTEAFF.

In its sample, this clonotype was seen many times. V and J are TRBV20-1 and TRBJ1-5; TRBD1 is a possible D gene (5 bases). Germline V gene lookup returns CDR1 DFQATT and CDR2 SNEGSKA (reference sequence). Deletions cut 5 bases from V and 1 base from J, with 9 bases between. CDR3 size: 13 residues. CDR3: CSAPRDSNQPQHF. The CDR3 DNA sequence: TGCAGTGCTCCCCGGGACAGCAATCAGCCCCAGCATTTT.

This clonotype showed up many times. Here the CDR3 reads CSAGQRLAGRRDEQYF. The CDR3 DNA sequence: TGCAGTGCTGGTCAAAGACTAGCGGGGAGGCGAGACGAGCAGTACTTC. The rearrangement joins TRBV20-1 to TRBJ2-7, with 11 bases identical to TRBD2. Germline lookup yields CDR1 DFQATT and CDR2 SNEGSKA (reference sequence). Trimming at V came to 5 bases and at J to 5 bases, leaving 14 bases not matched to a gene. The CDR3 has 16 residues.

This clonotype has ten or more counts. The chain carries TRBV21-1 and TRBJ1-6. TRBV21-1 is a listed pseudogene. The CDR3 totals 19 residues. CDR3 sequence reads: CASSKADKMKDLYNSPLHF. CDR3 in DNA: TGTGCCAGCAGCAAAGCCGATAAGATGAAGGACCTCTATAATTCACCCCTCCACTTT.

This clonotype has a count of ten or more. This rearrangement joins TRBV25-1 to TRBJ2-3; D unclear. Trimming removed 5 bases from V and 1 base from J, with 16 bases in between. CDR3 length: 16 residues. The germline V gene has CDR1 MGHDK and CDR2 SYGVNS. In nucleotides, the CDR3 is TGTGCCAGCAGTCCTCCTGGGCGGTCCCGCACAGATACGCAGTATTTT. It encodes CASSPPGRSRTDTQYF. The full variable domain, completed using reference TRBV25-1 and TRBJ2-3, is EADIYQTPRYLVIGTGKKITLECSQTMGHDKMYWYQQDPGMELHLIHYSYGVNSTEKGDLSSESTVSRIRTEHFPLTLESARPSHTSQYLCASSPPGRSRTDTQYFGPGTRLTVL.

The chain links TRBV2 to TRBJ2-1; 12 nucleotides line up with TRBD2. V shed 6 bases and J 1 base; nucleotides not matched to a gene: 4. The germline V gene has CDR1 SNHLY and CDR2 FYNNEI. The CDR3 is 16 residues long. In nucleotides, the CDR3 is TGTGCCAGCAGGGAGCTAGCGGGAGGGTCCTACAATGAGCAGTTCTTC. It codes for CASRELAGGSYNEQFF. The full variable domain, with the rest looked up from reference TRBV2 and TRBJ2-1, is EPEVTQTPSHQVTQMGQEVILRCVPISNHLYFYWYRQILGQKVEFLVSFYNNEISEKSEIFDDQFSVERPDGSNFTLKIRSTKLEDSAMYFCASRELAGGSYNEQFFGPGTRLTVL.

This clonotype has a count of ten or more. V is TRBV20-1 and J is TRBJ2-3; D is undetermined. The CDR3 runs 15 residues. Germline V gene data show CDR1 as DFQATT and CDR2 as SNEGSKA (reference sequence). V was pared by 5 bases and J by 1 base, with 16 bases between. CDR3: CSAPRSDSGTDTQYF. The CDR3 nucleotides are TGCAGTGCTCCTCGCTCGGATTCAGGCACAGATACGCAGTATTTT.

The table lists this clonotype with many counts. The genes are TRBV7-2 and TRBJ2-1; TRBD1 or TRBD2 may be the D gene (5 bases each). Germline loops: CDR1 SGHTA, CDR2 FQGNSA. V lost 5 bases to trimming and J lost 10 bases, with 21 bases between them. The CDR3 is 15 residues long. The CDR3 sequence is CASSPAPGIGDEQFF. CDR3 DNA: TGTGCCAGCAGCCCAGCGCCGGGGATAGGGGACGAGCAGTTCTTC.

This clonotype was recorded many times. CDR3 in amino acids: CASSASSAAQNSPLHF. Here the CDR3 DNA reads TGTGCCAGCAGTGCGTCCTCGGCAGCGCAGAATTCACCCCTCCACTTT. J is TRBJ1-6 and V is TRBV6-1, with D unresolved. The CDR3 extends over 16 amino acids. Per germline, CDR1 MNHNS and CDR2 SASEGT. Trimming took off 4 bases at V and 7 bases at J, with 17 bases between the two ends.

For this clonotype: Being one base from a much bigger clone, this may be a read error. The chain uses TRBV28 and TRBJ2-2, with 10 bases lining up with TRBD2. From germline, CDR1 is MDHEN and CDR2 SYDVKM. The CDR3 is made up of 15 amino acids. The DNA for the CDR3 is TGTGCCAGCAGGAGCGGGGGGGCCGACACCGGGGATCTGTTTTTT. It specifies CASRSGGADTGDLFF.

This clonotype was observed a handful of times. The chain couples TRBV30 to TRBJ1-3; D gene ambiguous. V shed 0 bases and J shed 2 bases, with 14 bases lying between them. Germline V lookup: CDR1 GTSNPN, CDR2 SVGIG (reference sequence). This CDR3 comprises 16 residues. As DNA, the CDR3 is TGTGCCTGGAGTGTATCCCGCAGAACCACTGGAAACACCATATATTTT. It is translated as CAWSVSRRTTGNTIYF.

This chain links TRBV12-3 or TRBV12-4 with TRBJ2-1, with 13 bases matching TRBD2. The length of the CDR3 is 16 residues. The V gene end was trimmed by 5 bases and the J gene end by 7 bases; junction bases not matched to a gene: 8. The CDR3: CASSRTSGGLGNEQFF. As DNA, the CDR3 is TGTGCCAGCAGTCGGACTAGCGGGGGCCTGGGAAATGAGCAGTTCTTC.

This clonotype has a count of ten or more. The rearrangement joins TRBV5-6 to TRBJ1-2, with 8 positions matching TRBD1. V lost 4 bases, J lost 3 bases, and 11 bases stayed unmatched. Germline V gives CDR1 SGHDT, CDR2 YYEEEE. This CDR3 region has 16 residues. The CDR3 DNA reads TGTGCCAGCAGCCCGGGGACAGGCGGAGGGGACTATGGCTACACCTTC. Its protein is CASSPGTGGGDYGYTF.

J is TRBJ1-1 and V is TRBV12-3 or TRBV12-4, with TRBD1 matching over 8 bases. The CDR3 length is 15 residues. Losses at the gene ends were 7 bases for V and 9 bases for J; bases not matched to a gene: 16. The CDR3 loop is CASTQGQGASRKAFF. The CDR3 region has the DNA TGTGCCAGCACCCAAGGGCAGGGGGCGAGTCGAAAAGCTTTCTTT.

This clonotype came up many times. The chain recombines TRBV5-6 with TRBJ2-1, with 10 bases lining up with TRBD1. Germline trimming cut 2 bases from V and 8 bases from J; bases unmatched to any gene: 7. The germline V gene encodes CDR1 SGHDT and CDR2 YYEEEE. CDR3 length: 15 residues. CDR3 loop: CASSFWTGGGDEQFF. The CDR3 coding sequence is TGTGCCAGCAGCTTCTGGACAGGGGGAGGCGATGAGCAGTTCTTC.

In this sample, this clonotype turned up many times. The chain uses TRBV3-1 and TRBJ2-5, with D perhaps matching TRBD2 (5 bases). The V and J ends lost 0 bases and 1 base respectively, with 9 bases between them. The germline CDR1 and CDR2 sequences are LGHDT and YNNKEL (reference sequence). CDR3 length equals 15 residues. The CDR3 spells CASSQDSGLQETQYF. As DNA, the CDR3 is TGTGCCAGCAGCCAAGACTCAGGACTCCAAGAGACCCAGTACTTC.

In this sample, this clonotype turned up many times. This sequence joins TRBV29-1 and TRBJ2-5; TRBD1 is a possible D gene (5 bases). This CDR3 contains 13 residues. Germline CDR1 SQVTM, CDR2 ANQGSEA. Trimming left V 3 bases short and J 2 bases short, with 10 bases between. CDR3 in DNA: TGCAGCGTTGATTCAGGGTTTCAAGAGACCCAGTACTTC. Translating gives CSVDSGFQETQYF.